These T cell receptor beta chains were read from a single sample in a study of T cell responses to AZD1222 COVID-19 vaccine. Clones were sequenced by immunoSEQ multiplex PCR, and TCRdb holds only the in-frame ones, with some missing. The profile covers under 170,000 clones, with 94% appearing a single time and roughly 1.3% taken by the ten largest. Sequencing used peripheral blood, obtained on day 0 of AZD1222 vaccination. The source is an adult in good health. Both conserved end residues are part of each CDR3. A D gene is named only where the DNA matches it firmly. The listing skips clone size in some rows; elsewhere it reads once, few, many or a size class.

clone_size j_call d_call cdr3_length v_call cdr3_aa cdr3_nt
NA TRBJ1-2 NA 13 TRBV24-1 CATSIGTTYGYTF TGTGCCACCAGCATCGGGACAACCTATGGCTACACCTTC
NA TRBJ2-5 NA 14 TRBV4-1 CASSPSPRDETQYF TGCGCCAGCAGCCCCTCCCCCAGAGACGAGACCCAGTACTTC
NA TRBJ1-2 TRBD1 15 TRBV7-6 CASSLVAQGDYGYTF TGTGCCAGCAGCTTAGTGGCCCAGGGGGACTATGGCTACACCTTC
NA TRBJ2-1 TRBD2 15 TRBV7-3 CASSLQGLAGNKQFF TGTGCCAGCAGCTTACAGGGGCTAGCGGGAAATAAGCAGTTCTTC
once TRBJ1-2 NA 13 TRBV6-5 CASTTTGPGGYTF TGTGCCAGCACCACCACGGGCCCGGGGGGCTACACCTTC
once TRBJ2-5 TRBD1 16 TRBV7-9 CASSLGRDRGGETQYF TGTGCCAGCAGCTTGGGCCGGGACAGGGGAGGGGAGACCCAGTACTTC
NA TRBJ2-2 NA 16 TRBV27 CASSRGGTTYTGELFF TGTGCCAGCAGTCGAGGTGGGACGACTTATACCGGGGAGCTGTTTTTT
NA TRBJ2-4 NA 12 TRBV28 CASSLAGRDQYF TGTGCCAGCAGTTTAGCAGGGAGAGATCAGTACTTC
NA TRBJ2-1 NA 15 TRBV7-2 CASSLGPGVGNEQFF TGTGCCAGCAGCTTAGGGCCCGGGGTAGGCAATGAGCAGTTCTTC
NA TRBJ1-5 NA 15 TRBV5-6 CASSSQGTSNQPQHF TGTGCCAGCAGCTCTCAGGGGACGAGCAATCAGCCCCAGCATTTT
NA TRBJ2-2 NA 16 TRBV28 CASSPQGTGNTGELFF TGTGCCAGCAGTCCGCAGGGGACCGGGAACACCGGGGAGCTGTTTTTT
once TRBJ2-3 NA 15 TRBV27 CASSLHRQGIDTQYF TGTGCCAGCAGCCTCCATAGGCAGGGGATTGATACGCAGTATTTT
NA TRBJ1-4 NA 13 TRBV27 CASSPRDAEKLFF TGTGCCAGCAGTCCACGAGATGCAGAAAAACTGTTTTTT
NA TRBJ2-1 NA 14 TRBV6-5 CASRLGSDGNEQFF TGTGCCAGCAGGCTTGGCTCCGACGGGAATGAGCAGTTCTTC
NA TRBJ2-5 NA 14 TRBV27 CASSFLGPQETQYF TGTGCCAGCAGTTTTCTTGGACCCCAAGAGACCCAGTACTTC
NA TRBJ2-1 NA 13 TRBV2 CASIEAVLGEQFF TGTGCCAGCATTGAGGCTGTCCTAGGCGAGCAGTTCTTC
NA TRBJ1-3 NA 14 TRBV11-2 CASSLALAGNTIYF TGTGCCAGCAGCTTAGCTCTGGCCGGAAACACCATATATTTT
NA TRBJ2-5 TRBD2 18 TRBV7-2 CASSLARGAGRSLETQYF TGTGCCAGCAGCTTAGCTCGGGGAGCGGGAAGGTCTTTGGAGACCCAGTACTTC
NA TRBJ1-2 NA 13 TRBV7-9 CASSLDGNYGYTF TGTGCCAGCAGCTTAGACGGTAACTATGGCTACACCTTC
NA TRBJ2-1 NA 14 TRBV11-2 CASSPRTQDNEQFF TGTGCCAGCAGCCCCCGGACGCAAGACAATGAGCAGTTCTTC
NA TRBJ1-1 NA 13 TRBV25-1 CASSRTGFTEAFF TGTGCCAGCAGTCGTACAGGGTTCACTGAAGCTTTCTTT
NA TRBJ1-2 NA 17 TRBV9 CASSVGGTSGANYGYTF TGTGCCAGCAGCGTAGGTGGGACGTCCGGAGCTAACTATGGCTACACCTTC
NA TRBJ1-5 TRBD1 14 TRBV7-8 CASSLRGPNQPQHF TGTGCCAGCAGCCTCAGGGGGCCCAATCAGCCCCAGCATTTT
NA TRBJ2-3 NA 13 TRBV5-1 CASSRDNTDTQYF TGCGCCAGCAGCCGGGACAACACAGATACGCAGTATTTT
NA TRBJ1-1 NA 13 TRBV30 CAWSSDDRSEAFF TGTGCCTGGAGTTCAGACGACAGGTCTGAAGCTTTCTTT
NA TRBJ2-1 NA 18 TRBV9 CASSVAPGHRTSYNEQFF TGTGCCAGCAGCGTAGCTCCTGGACACCGCACCTCCTACAATGAGCAGTTCTTC
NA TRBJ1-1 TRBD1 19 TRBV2 CASRGPPGTGFRGNTEAFF TGTGCCAGCAGGGGGCCCCCCGGGACAGGGTTCCGTGGGAACACTGAAGCTTTCTTT
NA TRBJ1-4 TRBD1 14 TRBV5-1 CASSRTGQNEKLFF TGCGCCAGCAGCCGGACGGGACAGAATGAAAAACTGTTTTTT
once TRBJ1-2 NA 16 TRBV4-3 CASSQEARGSQGGYTF TGCGCCAGCAGCCAAGAAGCCCGCGGGAGCCAGGGTGGCTACACCTTC
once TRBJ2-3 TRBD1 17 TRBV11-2 CASSYLTTGGPTDTQYF TGTGCCAGCAGCTACCTAACCACAGGGGGTCCCACAGATACGCAGTATTTT
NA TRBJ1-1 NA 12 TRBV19 CASSQGGNEAFF TGTGCCAGTAGTCAAGGTGGTAATGAAGCTTTCTTT
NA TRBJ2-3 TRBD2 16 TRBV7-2 CASSLAPAGGADTQYF TGTGCCAGCAGCTTAGCTCCGGCGGGAGGGGCAGATACGCAGTATTTT
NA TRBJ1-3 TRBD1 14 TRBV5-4 CASSYTGGGNTIYF TGTGCCAGCAGCTATACAGGGGGTGGAAACACCATATATTTT
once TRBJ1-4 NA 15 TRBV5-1 CASSVEDNPGEKLFF TGCGCCAGCAGCGTGGAGGACAATCCCGGTGAAAAACTGTTTTTT
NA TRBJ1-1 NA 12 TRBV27 CASTDRITEAFF TGTGCCAGCACCGATAGGATTACTGAAGCTTTCTTT
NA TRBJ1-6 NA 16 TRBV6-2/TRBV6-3 CASSYPPGRGNSPLHF TGTGCCAGCAGTTACCCCCCTGGCAGGGGAAATTCACCCCTCCACTTT
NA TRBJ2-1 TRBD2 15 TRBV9 CASSDSGGTYNEQFF TGTGCCAGCAGTGATAGCGGGGGGACCTACAATGAGCAGTTCTTC
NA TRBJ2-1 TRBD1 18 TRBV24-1 CATSDLPMGQNDPNEQFF TGTGCCACCAGTGATTTGCCGATGGGACAGAACGACCCTAATGAGCAGTTCTTC
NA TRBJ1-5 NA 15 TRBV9 CASSDWTHSNQPQHF TGTGCCAGCAGCGATTGGACGCATAGCAATCAGCCCCAGCATTTT
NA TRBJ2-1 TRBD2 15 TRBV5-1 CASSHTGLAIDEQFF TGCGCCAGCAGCCATACGGGACTAGCGATTGATGAGCAGTTCTTC
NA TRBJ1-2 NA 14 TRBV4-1 CASSQGGRVNGYTF TGCGCCAGCAGCCAAGGGGGCAGGGTAAATGGCTACACCTTC
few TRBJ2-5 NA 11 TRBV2 CASTGEETQYF TGTGCCAGCACAGGGGAAGAGACCCAGTACTTC
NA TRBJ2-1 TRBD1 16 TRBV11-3 CASSSGVRTGFNEQFF TGTGCCAGCAGCTCCGGGGTCAGGACAGGGTTTAATGAGCAGTTCTTC
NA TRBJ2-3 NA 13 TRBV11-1 CATLINGADTQYF TGTGCCACCCTAATTAACGGGGCGGATACGCAGTATTTT
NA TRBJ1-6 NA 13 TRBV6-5 CASRPPGSSPLHF TGTGCCAGCAGACCCCCAGGGAGCTCACCCCTCCACTTT
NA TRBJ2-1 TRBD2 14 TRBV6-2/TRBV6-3 CASSSRLAGSEQFF TGTGCCAGCAGTTCGCGACTAGCGGGGTCTGAGCAGTTCTTC
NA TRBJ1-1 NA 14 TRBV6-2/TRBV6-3 CASSYSYRGAEAFF TGTGCCAGCAGTTACTCCTATCGAGGGGCTGAAGCTTTCTTT
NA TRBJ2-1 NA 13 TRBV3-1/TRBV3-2 CASSQVLANEQFF TGTGCCAGCAGCCAAGTACTAGCCAATGAGCAGTTCTTC
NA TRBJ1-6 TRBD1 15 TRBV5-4 CASSRDRGGNSPLHF TGTGCCAGCAGCAGGGACAGGGGTGGGAATTCACCCCTCCACTTT
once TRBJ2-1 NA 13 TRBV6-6 CASRPSRYNEQFF TGTGCCAGCAGGCCCTCCCGCTACAATGAGCAGTTCTTC
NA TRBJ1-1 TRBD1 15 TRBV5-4 CASSFSAGGSTEAFF TGTGCCAGCAGCTTCTCGGCAGGGGGGTCCACTGAAGCTTTCTTT
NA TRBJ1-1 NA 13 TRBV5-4 CASSFSSDAEAFF TGTGCCAGCAGCTTTTCGAGCGACGCTGAAGCTTTCTTT